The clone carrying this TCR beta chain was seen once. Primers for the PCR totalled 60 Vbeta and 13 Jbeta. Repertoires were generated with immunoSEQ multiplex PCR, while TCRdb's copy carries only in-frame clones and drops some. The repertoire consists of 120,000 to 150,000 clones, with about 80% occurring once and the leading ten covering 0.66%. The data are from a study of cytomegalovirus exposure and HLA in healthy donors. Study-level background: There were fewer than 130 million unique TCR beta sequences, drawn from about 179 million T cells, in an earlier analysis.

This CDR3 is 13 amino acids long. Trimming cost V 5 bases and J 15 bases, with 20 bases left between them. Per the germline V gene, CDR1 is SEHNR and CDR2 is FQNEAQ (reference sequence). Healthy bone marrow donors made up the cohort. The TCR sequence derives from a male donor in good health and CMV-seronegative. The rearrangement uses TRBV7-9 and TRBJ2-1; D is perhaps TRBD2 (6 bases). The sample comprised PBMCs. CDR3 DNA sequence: TGTGCCAGCAGCCTAGGAGATCCGGGACTTCGGTTCTTC. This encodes CASSLGDPGLRFF.